The 8 T cell receptor beta chains reported below all come from one sample, sequenced in a study of Tregs in tolerant kidney transplant recipients (dated by TCRdb to the late 2010s). The sample's time point label, decoded: blood sample drawn before combined kidney and bone marrow transplant. Receptors were amplified or captured by the immunoSEQ multiplex PCR assay. TCRdb holds this immuneACCESS table with in-frame rearrangements only. Some clones are missing; in checked studies, unresolved V genes explain under half, and the rest has no known cause. The sample data list approximately 75,000 clones, and 75% to 95% of these were observed just once. The ten largest account for roughly 0.35% of the sample. The sample was Tregs from blood, taken before the transplant. All receptors come from a human donor who received a combined kidney and bone marrow transplant.

The chain links TRBV5-1 to TRBJ2-2; TRBD2 agrees at 7 bases. The germline V gene encodes CDR1 SGHRS and CDR2 YFSETQ. Trimming removed 4 bases from V and 1 base from J; junction bases left unmatched: 7. This CDR3 contains 16 residues. CDR3 protein: CASSPPGGLNTGELFF. As DNA, the CDR3 is TGCGCCAGCAGCCCGCCGGGAGGTTTGAACACCGGGGAGCTGTTTTTT.

For this clone: The junction shows a germline mismatch at one end, possibly a read error. The CDR3 coding sequence is TGTGCCAGCAGTTTAATCGGGCAGGGCTCCTACGAGCAGTGCTTC. Its protein product is CASSLIGQGSYEQCF. The chain combines TRBV28 with TRBJ2-7; tentatively, D is TRBD1 (5 bases). Germline CDR1 reads MDHEN; CDR2 reads SYDVKM. CDR3 length equals 15 residues.

Points on this clone: One end of the junction varies from germline; a read error may be responsible. The same CDR3 is also encoded by other DNA sequences in this sample. V gene TRBV7-2 combines with J gene TRBJ1-1; the D gene is possibly TRBD1 (5 bases). Germline V gene lookup returns CDR1 SGHTA and CDR2 FQGNSA. The length of the CDR3 is 15 residues. CDR3 DNA: TGTGCCAGCAACTTAGAGGGGCTAAGGAACACTGAAGCTTTCTTT. Its translation is CASNLEGLRNTEAFF.

As for this clone: Different DNA sequences within this sample yield the same CDR3. The rearrangement uses TRBV5-4 and TRBJ1-2, with D uncertain. CDR3 length: 13 residues. In germline, CDR1 is SGHNT, CDR2 YYREEE (reference sequence). V was clipped by 4 bases and J by 0 bases, with 7 bases between them. The CDR3 sequence: CASSPTANYGYTF. The CDR3 region has the DNA TGTGCCAGCAGCCCCACAGCTAACTATGGCTACACCTTC.

The chain couples TRBV2 to TRBJ2-2; no firm D call. The CDR3 runs to 14 residues. V lost 2 bases and J 5 bases, leaving 9 bases between the germline ends. Germline V CDR1 and CDR2: SNHLY, FYNNEI. CDR3 loop: CASSETRTTGELFF. Here the CDR3 DNA reads TGTGCCAGCAGTGAAACTCGGACGACCGGGGAGCTGTTTTTT.

The chain recombines TRBV14 with TRBJ2-7; 10 positions agree with TRBD2. Germline trimming cut 4 bases from V and 0 bases from J; bases unmatched to any gene: 3. From germline, CDR1 is SGHDN and CDR2 FVKESK. This CDR3 contains 15 residues. CDR3 sequence (DNA): TGTGCCAGCAGCCGGGCTAGCGGGAGCTCCTACGAGCAGTACTTC. This gives the protein CASSRASGSSYEQYF.

The rearrangement joins TRBV18 to TRBJ2-5, with 8 bases lining up with TRBD1. Trimming cost V 5 bases and J 0 bases; bases outside gene matches: 2. CDR3 length: 14 residues. Per germline, CDR1 KGHSH and CDR2 LQKENI. This CDR3 is CASSNRGNQETQYF. The DNA of the CDR3 is TGTGCCAGCTCAAACAGGGGGAACCAAGAGACCCAGTACTTC.

In this sample, this clone turned up a few times. The V and J genes are TRBV6-1 and TRBJ2-5; TRBD2 aligns across 9 bases. J was trimmed by 13 bases and V by 0 bases; bases with no gene match: 15. Per germline, CDR1 MNHNS and CDR2 SASEGT. The CDR3 is 16 amino acids. CDR3 in amino acids: CASSEALLRRAGGPYF. Written as DNA, the CDR3 is TGTGCCAGCAGTGAAGCGCTTCTCCGTCGAGCGGGAGGCCCGTACTTC.